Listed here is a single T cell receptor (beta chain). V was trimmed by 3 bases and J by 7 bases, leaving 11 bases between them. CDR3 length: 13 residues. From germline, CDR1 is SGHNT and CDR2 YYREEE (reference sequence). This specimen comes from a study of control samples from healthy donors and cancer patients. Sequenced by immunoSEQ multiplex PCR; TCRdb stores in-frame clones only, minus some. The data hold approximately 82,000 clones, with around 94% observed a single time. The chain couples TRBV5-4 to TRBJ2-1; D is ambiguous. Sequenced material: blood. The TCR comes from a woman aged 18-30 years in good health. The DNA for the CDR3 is TGTGCCAGCAGCTCTCCACTTCTGAATGAGCAGTTCTTC. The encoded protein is CASSSPLLNEQFF.